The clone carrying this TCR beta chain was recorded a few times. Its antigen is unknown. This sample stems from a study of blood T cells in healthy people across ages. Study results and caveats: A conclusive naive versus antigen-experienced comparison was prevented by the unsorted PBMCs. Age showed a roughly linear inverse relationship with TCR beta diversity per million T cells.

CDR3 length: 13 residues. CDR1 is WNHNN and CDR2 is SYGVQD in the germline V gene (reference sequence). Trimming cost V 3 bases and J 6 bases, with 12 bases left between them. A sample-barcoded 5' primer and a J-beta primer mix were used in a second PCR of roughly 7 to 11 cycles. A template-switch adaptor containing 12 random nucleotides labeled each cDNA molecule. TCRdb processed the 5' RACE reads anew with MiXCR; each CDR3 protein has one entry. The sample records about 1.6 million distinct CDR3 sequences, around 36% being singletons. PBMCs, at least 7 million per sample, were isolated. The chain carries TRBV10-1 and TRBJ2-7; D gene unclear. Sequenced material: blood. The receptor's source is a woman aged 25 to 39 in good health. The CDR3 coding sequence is TGCGCCAGCAGTGATTCGCTAGGCTTCGAGCAGTACTTC. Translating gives CASSDSLGFEQYF.